This T cell receptor beta chain comes out of a study of cytotoxic CD8 clonotypes in ibrutinib-treated CLL. Points from the study as a whole: Public clonotypes, an uncommon group, contracted or remained stable on treatment. Elevated clonality accompanied ibrutinib response, with a return toward baseline values at progression.

The data were produced by immunoSEQ multiplex PCR, yet TCRdb's version contains in-frame clones alone and is incomplete. Seen here are around 310,000 clones, 80% observed once, and the top ten hold 5.5% to 8%. Note on this clone: The antigen remains unidentified.

This CDR3 contains 16 residues. After removal of 1 base from V and 8 bases from J, the junction contained 14 bases not matched to a gene. In germline, CDR1 is SGHRS, CDR2 YFSETQ. The chain employs TRBV5-1 and TRBJ1-2; TRBD1 matches at 7 bases. The sequenced sample was PBMCs, obtained before ibrutinib treatment. This receptor was taken from a human donor with chronic lymphocytic leukemia. Here the CDR3 reads CASSLNVGTASGGYTF. The CDR3, as DNA: TGCGCCAGCAGCTTGAATGTGGGGACAGCTAGTGGGGGCTACACCTTC.